One and the same sample provided the 29 T cell receptor beta chains below, sequenced in a study of shared clonotypes between healthy human individuals. Terminally differentiated effector memory CD45RA+ cells were excluded from the naive CD8 cells, which were CD45RO-negative and positively selected for CCR7. Generated by immunoSEQ multiplex PCR, the TCRdb table keeps only in-frame clones and is missing some. The table lists millions of clones, about 93% of them singletons, with 1.5% to 2% in the top ten. Sequenced input: naive CD8+ T cells from PBMCs. All receptors come from a young man in good health. Some clones in this sample may be carry-over from other donors' samples.

The sample holds one count of this clone. The chain links TRBV9 to TRBJ2-1; possibly TRBD2 for D (5 bases). The CDR3 sequence is 15 residues long. V lost 4 bases and J lost 5, with 16 bases in between. From germline, CDR1 is SGDLS and CDR2 YYNGEE. This CDR3 reads CASSFAGSKNNEQFF. CDR3 in DNA: TGTGCCAGCAGCTTCGCGGGCAGTAAAAACAATGAGCAGTTCTTC.

CDR3 residues: CASSQARAWNQPQHF. The CDR3 DNA sequence: TGCGCCAGCAGCCAAGCGAGAGCTTGGAATCAGCCCCAGCATTTT. The V call is TRBV4-1, the J call TRBJ1-5; D is undetermined. Trimming stripped 1 base from V and 4 bases from J, with 11 bases between. The CDR3 runs to 15 residues. Per the germline V gene, CDR1 is MGHRA and CDR2 is YSYEKL.

The chain employs TRBV6-4 and TRBJ1-1, with D perhaps matching TRBD1 (6 bases). The V gene's germline CDR1 is MRHNA and CDR2 SNTAGT. With 2 bases removed from V and 4 bases from J, the gap between germline ends came to 11 bases. The CDR3 runs to 14 residues. The CDR3 sequence is CASSDGGAPTEAFF. In DNA form, the CDR3 reads TGTGCCAGCAGTGACGGGGGCGCCCCCACTGAAGCTTTCTTT.

This sequence joins TRBV27 and TRBJ2-1; D ambiguous. Germline lookup yields CDR1 MNHEY and CDR2 SMNVEV (reference sequence). The CDR3 sequence is 14 residues long. V dropped 3 bases and J dropped 12 bases, with 18 bases sitting between them. CDR3 coding DNA: TGTGCCAGCAGTTTTTGGCACCGAAATATAGGGCAGTTCTTC. Its translation: CASSFWHRNIGQFF.

The V gene is TRBV4-1, the J gene TRBJ2-1, with 9 nucleotides matching TRBD2. J was trimmed by 6 bases and V by 4 bases; bases with no gene match: 7. CDR1 is MGHRA and CDR2 is YSYEKL in the germline V gene. The CDR3 contains 15 residues. CDR3 DNA: TGCGCCAGCAGCCGAGCGGGAGGCGCAGGCAATGAGCAGTTCTTC. It specifies CASSRAGGAGNEQFF.

The chain links TRBV28 to TRBJ2-7, with D uncertain. Germline loops: CDR1 MDHEN, CDR2 SYDVKM. The CDR3 is 14 amino acids. V lost 6 bases to trimming and J lost 2 bases, with 14 bases between them. The CDR3 region is CASSILLFPYEQYF. The CDR3 region has the DNA TGTGCCAGCAGCATCCTCTTATTCCCCTACGAGCAGTACTTC.

V usage is TRBV7-6 and J usage is TRBJ2-7, with 8 bases fitting TRBD1. CDR3 length equals 16 residues. CDR1 is SGHVS, CDR2 FNYEAQ, per germline. The ends lost 1 base at V and 3 bases at J; junction bases unmatched: 8. CDR3 residues: CASSLGGAGGRYEQYF. CDR3 in DNA: TGTGCCAGCAGCTTAGGGGGGGCAGGGGGCCGCTACGAGCAGTACTTC.

V is TRBV9 and J is TRBJ2-7; possibly TRBD1 or TRBD2 for D (5 bases each). Germline-derived CDR1 and CDR2 are SGDLS and YYNGEE. The V end lost 0 bases, the J end lost 2 bases, and 12 bases lay between the germline ends. The CDR3 is 15 amino acids. The CDR3: CASSVGVGRAYEQYF. Written as DNA, the CDR3 is TGTGCCAGCAGCGTAGGTGTGGGACGCGCCTACGAGCAGTACTTC. Supplemented by reference TRBV9 and TRBJ2-7, the full variable domain reads DSGVTQTPKHLITATGQRVTLRCSPRSGDLSVYWYQQSLDQGLQFLIQYYNGEERAKGNILERFSAQQFPDLHSELNLSSLELGDSALYFCASSVGVGRAYEQYFGPGTRLTVT.

This clone has a single count. The chain uses TRBV6-1 and TRBJ2-1; 8 positions agree with TRBD1. The CDR3 has 15 residues. Germline V CDR1 and CDR2: MNHNS, SASEGT. Germline trimming cut 0 bases from V and 8 bases from J; bases unmatched to any gene: 6. In DNA form, the CDR3 reads TGTGCCAGCAGTGAAGCCGACAGGGGTGCATATGAGCAGTTCTTC. Protein product: CASSEADRGAYEQFF.

This chain joins TRBV13 and TRBJ2-1, with a tentative D call TRBD2 (5 bases). With 2 bases removed from V and 0 bases from J, the gap between germline ends came to 14 bases. This CDR3 contains 17 residues. CDR1 is PRHDT and CDR2 is FYEKMQ in the germline V gene (reference sequence). The DNA of the CDR3 is TGTGCCAGCAGCTTATCATCCTGGCGGGTCTCCTACAATGAGCAGTTCTTC. Its translation is CASSLSSWRVSYNEQFF.

The chain is built from TRBV27 and TRBJ2-1; maybe TRBD2 (7 bases). The CDR3 is 13 residues long. Germline V gives CDR1 MNHEY, CDR2 SMNVEV (reference sequence). Trimming took off 7 bases at V and 9 bases at J, with 16 bases between the two ends. The CDR3 DNA is TGTGCCAGCACCCTCTCGGGGGGCGGTGAGCAGTTCTTC. Encoded protein: CASTLSGGGEQFF.

The chain employs TRBV28 and TRBJ2-4; weak D call: TRBD1 (5 bases). From germline, CDR1 is MDHEN and CDR2 SYDVKM. The ends were cut back, 5 bases at V and 0 bases at J, with 14 bases in the middle. The CDR3 has 16 amino acids. The CDR3, as DNA: TGTGCCAGCAGTACGATGGACATTCTAGCCAAAAACATTCAGTACTTC. It specifies CASSTMDILAKNIQYF. The complete variable domain, with remaining parts taken from reference TRBV28 and TRBJ2-4, reads DVKVTQSSRYLVKRTGEKVFLECVQDMDHENMFWYRQDPGLGLRLIYFSYDVKMKEKGDIPEGYSVSREKKERFSLILESASTNQTSMYLCASSTMDILAKNIQYFGAGTRLSVL.

This clone was counted once. The chain joins TRBV6-1 to TRBJ1-1, with D perhaps matching TRBD1 (6 bases). This CDR3 comprises 17 residues. Germline values: CDR1 MNHNS, CDR2 SASEGT. The V and J ends lost 0 bases and 3 bases respectively, with 17 bases between them. As DNA, the CDR3 is TGTGCCAGCAGTGAAGCGCTTGGGGGCTCCGCGCACACTGAAGCTTTCTTT. Protein product: CASSEALGGSAHTEAFF.

This chain connects TRBV28 to TRBJ2-7; no clear D. The V end was cut by 4 bases, the J end by 3 bases, with 4 bases between. Germline V gives CDR1 MDHEN, CDR2 SYDVKM. The CDR3 length is 11 residues. DNA of the CDR3: TGTGCCAGCAGTTGGTACTACGAGCAGTACTTC. It translates to CASSWYYEQYF.

This rearrangement joins TRBV11-1 to TRBJ2-1; possibly TRBD1 for D (6 bases). Trimming took off 2 bases at V and 10 bases at J, with 9 bases between the two ends. Germline lookup yields CDR1 SGHAT and CDR2 FQDESV (reference sequence). This CDR3 contains 12 residues. The CDR3 loop reads CASSLTQGEQFF. CDR3 sequence (DNA): TGTGCCAGCAGCTTAACGCAGGGGGAGCAGTTCTTC. The variable domain in full, with the rest retrieved from reference TRBV11-1 and TRBJ2-1, is EAEVAQSPRYKITEKSQAVAFWCDPISGHATLYWYRQILGQGPELLVQFQDESVVDDSQLPKDRFSAERLKGVDSTLKIQPAELGDSAMYLCASSLTQGEQFFGPGTRLTVL.

The rearrangement uses TRBV11-2 and TRBJ2-5; possible D gene TRBD1, 6 bases. The CDR3 is 13 residues long. The ends were cut back, 7 bases at V and 5 bases at J, with 14 bases in the middle. Per germline, CDR1 SGHAT and CDR2 FQNNGV. As DNA, the CDR3 is TGTGCCAGCACCAACAGGGCCGGGGAGACCCAGTACTTC. It is translated as CASTNRAGETQYF.

The J gene is TRBJ2-1, the V gene TRBV6-6; TRBD2 matches 9 bases. The CDR3 length is 13 residues. Germline V lookup: CDR1 MNHNY, CDR2 SVGAGI (reference sequence). After removal of 11 bases from V and 2 bases from J, the junction contained 4 bases not matched to a gene. CDR3 loop: CASGTSPYNEQFF. The CDR3 region has the DNA TGTGCCTCCGGGACTAGCCCCTACAATGAGCAGTTCTTC.

With regard to this clone: Other DNA variants within this sample encode the same CDR3. The genes are TRBV9 and TRBJ1-3; D unresolved. V gave up 3 bases and J gave up 1 base, with 5 bases separating them. CDR1 and CDR2 (germline): SGDLS, YYNGEE. The CDR3 extends over 13 amino acids. As DNA, the CDR3 is TGTGCCAGCAGCGGGAATTCTGGAAACACCATATATTTT. Translating it yields CASSGNSGNTIYF.

The rearrangement links TRBV27 to TRBJ2-1; 10 positions match TRBD2. CDR3 length equals 15 residues. Germline assignment: CDR1 MNHEY and CDR2 SMNVEV (reference sequence). V was clipped by 3 bases and J by 7 bases; unmatched bases: 6. The CDR3 is CASSFMASGRNEQFF. The CDR3 DNA follows: TGTGCCAGCAGTTTTATGGCTAGCGGGAGAAATGAGCAGTTCTTC.

The chain recombines TRBV4-1 with TRBJ2-5; TRBD1 agrees at 8 bases. Gene TRBJ2-7 matches the end of the DNA better, so the J call may be wrong. CDR3 length: 14 amino acids. Germline loops: CDR1 MGHRA, CDR2 YSYEKL. CDR3 nucleotides: TGCGCCAGCAGCCAAGGACAGGGGATTAACGAGCAGTACTTC. Protein sequence: CASSQGQGINEQYF.

The V and J genes are TRBV11-1 and TRBJ2-2; TRBD2 aligns across 13 bases. CDR1 is SGHAT and CDR2 is FQDESV in the germline V gene (reference sequence). CDR3 length: 17 residues. V shed 5 bases and J 5 bases; nucleotides not matched to a gene: 8. The chain's CDR3 is CASSVGLAGVRTGELFF. The CDR3, as DNA: TGTGCCAGCAGCGTTGGACTAGCGGGAGTGAGGACCGGGGAGCTGTTTTTT.

CDR3 region: CASSQGRTGHRPLHF. For the CDR3, the DNA is TGTGCCAGCAGCCAGGGCCGGACAGGCCACCGACCCCTCCACTTT. The V call is TRBV6-5, the J call TRBJ1-6, with 7 bases aligning to TRBD1. The germline V gene encodes CDR1 MNHEY and CDR2 SVGAGI. The CDR3 runs 15 residues. With 6 bases clipped from V and 12 bases from J, the junction kept 14 bases outside the gene matches.

This chain connects TRBV6-5 to TRBJ2-7, with D possibly TRBD1 on 6 matching bases. CDR1 and CDR2 from the germline V gene are MNHEY and SVGAGI. V lost 7 bases and J lost 4, with 11 bases in between. CDR3 length: 12 amino acids. CDR3 DNA sequence: TGTGCCAGCACCTCAACAGGGTACGAGCAGTACTTC. It translates to CASTSTGYEQYF.

The CDR3 bases are TGTGCCAGCAGTGACCGTGACAGGGGGCACGGTGAGCAGTTCTTC. It is translated as CASSDRDRGHGEQFF. The chain couples TRBV2 to TRBJ2-1; 10 bases are shared with TRBD1. The J segment lost 9 bases and the V segment lost 3 bases, leaving 8 bases of the junction unmatched. CDR1 SNHLY and CDR2 FYNNEI come from the germline V gene. The CDR3 sequence is 15 residues long.

The genes are TRBV4-3 and TRBJ2-1; the D gene is possibly TRBD2 (6 bases). Germline V gene data show CDR1 as LGHNA and CDR2 as YSLEER. The CDR3 contains 17 residues. The germline V and J ends were trimmed by 0 bases and 0 bases, with 12 bases remaining between them. The CDR3 sequence is CASSQEGEESSYNEQFF. The CDR3 nucleotides read TGCGCCAGCAGCCAAGAGGGGGAGGAAAGCTCCTACAATGAGCAGTTCTTC.

V gene TRBV7-2 combines with J gene TRBJ2-7; D may be TRBD2 (6 bases). This CDR3 spans 14 amino acids. Germline V gives CDR1 SGHTA, CDR2 FQGNSA. The germline V and J ends were trimmed by 3 bases and 3 bases, with 12 bases remaining between them. CDR3 in amino acids: CASSFGGVGYEQYF. CDR3 in DNA: TGTGCCAGCAGCTTCGGGGGAGTCGGCTACGAGCAGTACTTC.

The V gene is TRBV7-2, the J gene TRBJ2-5; TRBD2 matches at 15 bases. The germline V gene has CDR1 SGHTA and CDR2 FQGNSA. This CDR3 comprises 21 residues. The V segment lost 0 bases and the J segment 1 base; nucleotides outside the gene matches: 12. The CDR3 loop reads CASSLALGLAGGQILQETQYF. The CDR3 DNA is TGTGCCAGCAGCTTAGCTTTGGGACTAGCGGGAGGTCAAATTCTCCAAGAGACCCAGTACTTC. The complete variable domain, with remaining parts taken from reference TRBV7-2 and TRBJ2-5, reads GAGVSQSPSNKVTEKGKDVELRCDPISGHTALYWYRQSLGQGLEFLIYFQGNSAPDKSGLPSDRFSAERTGGSVSTLTIQRTQQEDSAVYLCASSLALGLAGGQILQETQYFGPGTRLLVL.

The genes are TRBV5-8 and TRBJ1-5, with 7 bases that match TRBD1. This CDR3 contains 16 residues. V was clipped by 4 bases and J by 6 bases; unmatched bases: 13. Looked up from germline, CDR1 is SGHTS and CDR2 is YDEGEE. The CDR3 DNA reads TGTGCCAGCAGCAGACCCGGGACAGCCCTCGGTCAGCCCCAGCATTTT. Protein product: CASSRPGTALGQPQHF.

Details on this clone: Other DNA sequences in the sample encode the same CDR3. The chain links TRBV27 to TRBJ2-7; TRBD1 aligns across 11 bases. The ends lost 2 bases at V and 4 bases at J; junction bases unmatched: 4. The germline V gene has CDR1 MNHEY and CDR2 SMNVEV (reference sequence). This CDR3 has 15 residues. The CDR3 loop reads CASSLIGTGGYEQYF. For the CDR3, the DNA is TGTGCCAGCAGTTTAATCGGGACAGGGGGTTACGAGCAGTACTTC.